This is a list of T cell receptor beta chains from one sample in a study of CD8 T cells in ankylosing spondylitis. One entry per CDR3 protein results from TCRdb running MiXCR on the 5' RACE reads. The sample includes some 240,000 distinct CDR3 sequences, about 9.1% of them seen just once. What was sequenced was blood, either unsorted or a sorted T cell fraction (not recorded which). The receptors shown here come from a male donor with ankylosing spondylitis or in good health (not recorded which). Both conserved end residues are part of each CDR3. A D gene is named only where the DNA matches it firmly. Only some rows state a clone size, as once, few, many or a class for expanded clones.

clone size | D gene | J gene | V gene | CDR3 DNA | CDR3 protein
- | TRBD2 | TRBJ2-1 | TRBV6-1 | TGTGCCAGCAGTGATTGGGTTAGCGGGTCTAGTTTCTTC | CASSDWVSGSSFF
- | - | TRBJ1-2 | TRBV7-3 | TGTGCCAGCAGCAGTACCGGGGCCCCATATGGCTACACCTTC | CASSSTGAPYGYTF
many | - | TRBJ2-3 | TRBV9 | TGTGCCAGCAGCGTAGCGGGAGCGGCCACTAGCACAGATACGCAGTATTTT | CASSVAGAATSTDTQYF
once | - | TRBJ2-6 | TRBV5-1 | TGCGCCAGCAGCTTCTCTCCGGGGGGCCCTTCCTCTGGGGCCAACGTCCTGACTTTC | CASSFSPGGPSSGANVLTF
many | - | TRBJ2-7 | TRBV7-2 | TGTGCCAGCAGCTTAGGGGTAGGGCTCACCTACGAGCAGTACTTC | CASSLGVGLTYEQYF
many | - | TRBJ1-2 | TRBV4-3 | TGCGCCAGCAGCCAAACGCCAACAGAGAAATATGGCTACACCTTC | CASSQTPTEKYGYTF
many | - | TRBJ1-2 | TRBV7-2 | TGTGCCAGCAGCTTAGATGGTACTGGCTACACCTTC | CASSLDGTGYTF
- | - | TRBJ1-5 | TRBV12-3/TRBV12-4 | TGTGCCAGCAGTAAACCTCCAAATCAGCCCCAGCATTTT | CASSKPPNQPQHF
many | - | TRBJ1-5 | TRBV14 | TGTGCCAGCAGCCCCAAAGGGCGCAATCAGCCCCAGCATTTT | CASSPKGRNQPQHF
many | - | TRBJ2-1 | TRBV6-1 | TGTGCCAGCAGTATAAACCTGGGCAGTAGGTACAATGAGCAGTTCTTC | CASSINLGSRYNEQFF
- | TRBD2 | TRBJ2-6 | TRBV7-2 | TGTGCCAGCAGCTTAGCTAGCGGGGTTGGGGCCAACGTCCTGACTTTC | CASSLASGVGANVLTF
- | - | TRBJ1-2 | TRBV18 | TGTGCCAGCTCAGCCCCGGGAGAATATGGCTACACCTTC | CASSAPGEYGYTF
- | - | TRBJ2-2 | TRBV30 | TGTGCCTGGAGTGTATTGGCCAGCATCACCGGGGAGCTGTTTTTT | CAWSVLASITGELFF
few | - | TRBJ2-7 | TRBV7-2 | TGTGCCAGCAGCTTAGAAGGGGCAGGGGCTAACTTC | CASSLEGAGANF
- | - | TRBJ1-3 | TRBV27 | TGTGCCAGCCACACGGGGGACGGAAACACCATATATTTT | CASHTGDGNTIYF
many | - | TRBJ1-4 | TRBV5-1 | TGCGCCAGCAGCAGGGTTGGCAATGAAAAACTGTTTTTT | CASSRVGNEKLFF
many | - | TRBJ2-2 | TRBV30 | TGTGCCTGGAGTGGGCTACAGGGAGAGGCCCTCACCGGGGAGCTGTTTTTT | CAWSGLQGEALTGELFF
many | - | TRBJ1-2 | TRBV5-1 | TGCGCCAGCAGCACCGGGTCCGTTGGTGGCTACACCTTC | CASSTGSVGGYTF
many | - | TRBJ1-2 | TRBV29-1 | TGCAGCGGGTCAGCAGGACATGGCTACACCTTC | CSGSAGHGYTF
many | - | TRBJ1-4 | TRBV20-1 | TGCAGTGCTTTCGGGGGGTTGGATGAAAAACTGTTTTTT | CSAFGGLDEKLFF
many | - | TRBJ1-3 | TRBV7-9 | TGTGCCAGCAGCTTAGGCCTCGGACAATTAGCTGGAAACACCATATATTTT | CASSLGLGQLAGNTIYF
- | TRBD2 | TRBJ2-3 | TRBV11-2 | TGTGCCAGCAGCCCACTAGCGGGTAGAGGCACAGATACGCAGTATTTT | CASSPLAGRGTDTQYF
many | - | TRBJ1-6 | TRBV16 | TGTGCCAGCAGCCTATCGGGTCAGAATTCACCCCTCCACTTT | CASSLSGQNSPLHF
many | TRBD1 | TRBJ2-1 | TRBV6-4 | TGTGCCAGCAGTGACTCGACAGGGGCCAATGAGCAGTTCTTC | CASSDSTGANEQFF
few | TRBD2 | TRBJ2-5 | TRBV20-1 | TGCAGTGCCACAGACCATTTAGCGGGAGCAACGGAGACCCAGTACTTC | CSATDHLAGATETQYF
many | TRBD2 | TRBJ2-3 | TRBV5-1 | TGCGCCAGCAGCTTCCGACTAGCGGGAGGCACAGATACGCAGTATTTT | CASSFRLAGGTDTQYF
many | - | TRBJ2-1 | TRBV20-1 | TGCAGTGCTGTGATAGCGGCGAGCTCCTACAATGAGCAGTTCTTC | CSAVIAASSYNEQFF